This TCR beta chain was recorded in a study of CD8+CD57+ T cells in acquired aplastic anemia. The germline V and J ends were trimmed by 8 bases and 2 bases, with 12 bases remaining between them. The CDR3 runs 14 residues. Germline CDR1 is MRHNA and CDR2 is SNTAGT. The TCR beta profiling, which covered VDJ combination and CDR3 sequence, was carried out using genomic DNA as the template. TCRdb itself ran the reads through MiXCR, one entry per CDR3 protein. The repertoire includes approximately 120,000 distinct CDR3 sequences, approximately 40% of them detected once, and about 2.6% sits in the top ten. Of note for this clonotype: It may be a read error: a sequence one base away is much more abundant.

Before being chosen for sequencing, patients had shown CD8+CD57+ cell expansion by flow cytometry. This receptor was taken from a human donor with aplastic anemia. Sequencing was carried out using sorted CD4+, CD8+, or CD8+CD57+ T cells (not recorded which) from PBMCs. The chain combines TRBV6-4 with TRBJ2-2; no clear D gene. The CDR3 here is CASGVAPNTGELFF. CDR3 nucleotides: TGTGCCAGCGGTGTAGCCCCTAACACCGGGGAGCTGTTTTTT.